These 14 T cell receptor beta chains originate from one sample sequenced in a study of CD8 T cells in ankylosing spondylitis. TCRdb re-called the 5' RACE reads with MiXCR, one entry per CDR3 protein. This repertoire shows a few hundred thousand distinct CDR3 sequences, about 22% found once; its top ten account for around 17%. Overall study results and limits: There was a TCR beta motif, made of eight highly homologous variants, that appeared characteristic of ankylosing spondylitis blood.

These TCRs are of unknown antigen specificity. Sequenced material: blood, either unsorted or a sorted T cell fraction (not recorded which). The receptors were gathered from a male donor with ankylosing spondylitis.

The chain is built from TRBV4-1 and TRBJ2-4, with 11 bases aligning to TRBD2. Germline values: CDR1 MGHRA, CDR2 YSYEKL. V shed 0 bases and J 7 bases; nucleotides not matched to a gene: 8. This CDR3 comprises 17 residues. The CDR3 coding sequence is TGCGCCAGCAGCCAAGAATGGCTAGCGGGAGGCGTGAACATTCAGTACTTC. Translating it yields CASSQEWLAGGVNIQYF.

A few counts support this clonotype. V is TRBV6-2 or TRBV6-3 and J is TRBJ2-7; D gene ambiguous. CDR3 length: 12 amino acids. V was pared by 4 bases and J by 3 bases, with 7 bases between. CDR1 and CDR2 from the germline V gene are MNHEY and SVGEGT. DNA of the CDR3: TGTGCCAGCAGTTGGGATTACTACGAGCAGTACTTC. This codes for CASSWDYYEQYF.

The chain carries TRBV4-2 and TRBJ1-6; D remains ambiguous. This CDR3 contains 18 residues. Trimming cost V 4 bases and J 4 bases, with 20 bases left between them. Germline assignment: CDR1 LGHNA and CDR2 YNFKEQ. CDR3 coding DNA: TGTGCCAGCAGCCGCTCCCCTTCTGGTTTGGGGTATAATTCACCCCTCCACTTT. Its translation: CASSRSPSGLGYNSPLHF.

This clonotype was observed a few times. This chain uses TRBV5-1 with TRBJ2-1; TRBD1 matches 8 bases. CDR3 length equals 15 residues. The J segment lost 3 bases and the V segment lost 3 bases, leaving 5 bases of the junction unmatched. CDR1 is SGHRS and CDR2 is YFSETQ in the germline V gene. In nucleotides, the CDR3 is TGCGCCAGCAGCTCCTACAGGGGGGACTACAATGAGCAGTTCTTC. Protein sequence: CASSSYRGDYNEQFF. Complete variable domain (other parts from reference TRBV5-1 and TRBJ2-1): KAGVTQTPRYLIKTRGQQVTLSCSPISGHRSVSWYQQTPGQGLQFLFEYFSETQRNKGNFPGRFSGRQFSNSRSEMNVSTLELGDSALYLCASSSYRGDYNEQFFGPGTRLTVL.

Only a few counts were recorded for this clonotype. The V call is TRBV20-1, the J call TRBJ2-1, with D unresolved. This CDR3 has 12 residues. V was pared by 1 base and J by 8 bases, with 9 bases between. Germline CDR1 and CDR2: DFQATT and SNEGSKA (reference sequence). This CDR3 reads CSARVPTDEQFF. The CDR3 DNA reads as TGCAGTGCTAGAGTCCCGACCGATGAGCAGTTCTTC.

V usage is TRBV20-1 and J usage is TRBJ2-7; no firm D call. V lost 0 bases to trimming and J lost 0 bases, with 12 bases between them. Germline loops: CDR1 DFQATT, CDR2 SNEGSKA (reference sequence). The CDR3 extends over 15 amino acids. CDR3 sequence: CSARDRAELSYEQYF. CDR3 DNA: TGCAGTGCTAGAGATAGGGCGGAGCTCTCCTACGAGCAGTACTTC.

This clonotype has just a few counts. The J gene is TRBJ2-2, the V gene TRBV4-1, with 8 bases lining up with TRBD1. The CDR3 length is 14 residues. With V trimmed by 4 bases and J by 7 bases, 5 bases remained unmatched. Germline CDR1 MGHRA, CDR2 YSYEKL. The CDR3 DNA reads TGCGCCAGCAGCCCCGACAGGGGTGTCGGGGAGCTGTTTTTT. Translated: CASSPDRGVGELFF.

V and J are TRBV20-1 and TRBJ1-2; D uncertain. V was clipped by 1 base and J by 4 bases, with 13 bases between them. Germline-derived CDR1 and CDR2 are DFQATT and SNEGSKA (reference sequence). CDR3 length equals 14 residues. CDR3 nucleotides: TGCAGTGCTAGAGCCCGCCCCCAGTCCTATGGCTACACCTTC. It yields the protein CSARARPQSYGYTF.

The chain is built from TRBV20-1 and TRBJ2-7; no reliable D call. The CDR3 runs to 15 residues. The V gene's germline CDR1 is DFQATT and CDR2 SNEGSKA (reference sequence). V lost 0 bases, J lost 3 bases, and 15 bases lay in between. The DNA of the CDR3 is TGCAGTGCTAGAGATCCGAAGGGCCGAATCTACGAGCAGTACTTC. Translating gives CSARDPKGRIYEQYF.

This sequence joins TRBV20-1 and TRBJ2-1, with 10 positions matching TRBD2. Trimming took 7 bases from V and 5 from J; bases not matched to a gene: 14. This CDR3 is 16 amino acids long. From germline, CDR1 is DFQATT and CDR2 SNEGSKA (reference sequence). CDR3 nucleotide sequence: TGCAGTGTAGGAGAGGTAGCGGGAGGTTTACACAATGAGCAGTTCTTC. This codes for CSVGEVAGGLHNEQFF.

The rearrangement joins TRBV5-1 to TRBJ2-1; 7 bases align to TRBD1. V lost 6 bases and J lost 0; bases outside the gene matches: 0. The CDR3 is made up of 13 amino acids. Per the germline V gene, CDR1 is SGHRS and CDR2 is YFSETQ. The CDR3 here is CASKGASYNEQFF. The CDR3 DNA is TGCGCCAGCAAGGGGGCCTCCTACAATGAGCAGTTCTTC.

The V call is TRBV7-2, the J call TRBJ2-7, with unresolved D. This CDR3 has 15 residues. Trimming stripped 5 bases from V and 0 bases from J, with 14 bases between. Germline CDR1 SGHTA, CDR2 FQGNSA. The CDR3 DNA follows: TGTGCCAGCAGCCCGACGGCCCTAAGCTCCTACGAGCAGTACTTC. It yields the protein CASSPTALSSYEQYF.

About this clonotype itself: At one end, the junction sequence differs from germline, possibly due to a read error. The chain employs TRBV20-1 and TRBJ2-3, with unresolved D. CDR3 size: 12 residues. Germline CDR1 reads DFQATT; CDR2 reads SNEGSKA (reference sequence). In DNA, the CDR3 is TGCAGAGCTAGAGTCATCACAGATACGCAGTATTTT. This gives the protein CRARVITDTQYF.

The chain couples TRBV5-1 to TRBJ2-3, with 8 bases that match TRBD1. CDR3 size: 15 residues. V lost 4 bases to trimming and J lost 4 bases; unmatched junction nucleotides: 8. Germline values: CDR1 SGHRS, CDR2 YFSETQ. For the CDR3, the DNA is TGCGCCAGCAGCCAAAGACAGGGGTCCTCAGATACGCAGTATTTT. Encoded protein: CASSQRQGSSDTQYF.